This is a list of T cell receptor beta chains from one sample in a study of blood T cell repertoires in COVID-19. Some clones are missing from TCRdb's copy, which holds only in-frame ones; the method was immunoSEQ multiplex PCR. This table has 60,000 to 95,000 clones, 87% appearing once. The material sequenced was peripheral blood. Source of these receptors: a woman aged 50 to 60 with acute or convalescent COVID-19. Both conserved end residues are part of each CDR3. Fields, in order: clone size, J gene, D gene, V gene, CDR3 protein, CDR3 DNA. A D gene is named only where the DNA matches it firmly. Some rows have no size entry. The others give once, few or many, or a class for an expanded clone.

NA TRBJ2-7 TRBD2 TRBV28 CASKFSGRFNEQYF TGTGCCAGCAAATTCAGCGGGAGGTTCAACGAGCAGTACTTC
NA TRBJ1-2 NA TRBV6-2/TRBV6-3 CASSYSQGNYGYTF TGTGCCAGCAGTTACTCGCAGGGTAACTATGGCTACACCTTC
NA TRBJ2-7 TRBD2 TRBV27 CASSGRVSYEQYF TGTGCCAGCAGTGGGAGGGTTAGCTACGAGCAGTACTTC
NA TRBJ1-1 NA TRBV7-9 CASSLVSAFF TGTGCCAGCAGCTTAGTCTCAGCTTTCTTT
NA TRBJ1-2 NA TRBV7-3 CASSPSTTGFNGYTF TGTGCCAGCAGCCCCAGCACGACAGGATTTAACGGCTACACCTTC
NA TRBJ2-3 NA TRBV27 CASSQEGGRFTDTQYF TGTGCCAGCAGCCAAGAGGGAGGCCGGTTCACAGATACGCAGTATTTT
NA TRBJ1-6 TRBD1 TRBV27 CASRKGQAFNSPLHF TGTGCCAGCAGAAAGGGACAGGCGTTTAATTCACCCCTCCACTTT
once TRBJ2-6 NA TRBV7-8 CASSERVGWGRLPGANVLTF TGTGCCAGCAGCGAAAGGGTAGGCTGGGGGCGCTTGCCTGGGGCCAACGTCCTGACTTTC
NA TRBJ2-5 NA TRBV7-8 CASSVRGLGETQYF TGTGCCAGCAGCGTCCGGGGTTTGGGGGAGACCCAGTACTTC
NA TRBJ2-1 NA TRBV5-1 CASSLDRVYNEQFF TGCGCCAGCAGCTTGGACAGGGTCTACAATGAGCAGTTCTTC
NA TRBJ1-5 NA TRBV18 CASSPRTFSQPQHF TGTGCCAGCTCACCTCGGACATTCAGTCAGCCCCAGCATTTT
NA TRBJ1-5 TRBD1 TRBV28 CASSLESGQGLSSNQPQHF TGTGCCAGCAGTCTAGAATCGGGACAGGGTCTGAGTAGCAATCAGCCCCAGCATTTT
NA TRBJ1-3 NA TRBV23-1 CASSQSMLDGNTIYF TGCGCCAGCAGTCAATCGATGTTAGATGGAAACACCATATATTTT
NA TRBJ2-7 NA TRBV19 CASSSGPFLSYEQYF TGTGCCAGTAGCTCGGGTCCTTTCCTCTCCTACGAGCAGTACTTC
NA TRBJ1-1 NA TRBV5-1 CASSLAQGRAEAFF TGCGCCAGCAGCTTGGCACAGGGTCGGGCTGAAGCTTTCTTT